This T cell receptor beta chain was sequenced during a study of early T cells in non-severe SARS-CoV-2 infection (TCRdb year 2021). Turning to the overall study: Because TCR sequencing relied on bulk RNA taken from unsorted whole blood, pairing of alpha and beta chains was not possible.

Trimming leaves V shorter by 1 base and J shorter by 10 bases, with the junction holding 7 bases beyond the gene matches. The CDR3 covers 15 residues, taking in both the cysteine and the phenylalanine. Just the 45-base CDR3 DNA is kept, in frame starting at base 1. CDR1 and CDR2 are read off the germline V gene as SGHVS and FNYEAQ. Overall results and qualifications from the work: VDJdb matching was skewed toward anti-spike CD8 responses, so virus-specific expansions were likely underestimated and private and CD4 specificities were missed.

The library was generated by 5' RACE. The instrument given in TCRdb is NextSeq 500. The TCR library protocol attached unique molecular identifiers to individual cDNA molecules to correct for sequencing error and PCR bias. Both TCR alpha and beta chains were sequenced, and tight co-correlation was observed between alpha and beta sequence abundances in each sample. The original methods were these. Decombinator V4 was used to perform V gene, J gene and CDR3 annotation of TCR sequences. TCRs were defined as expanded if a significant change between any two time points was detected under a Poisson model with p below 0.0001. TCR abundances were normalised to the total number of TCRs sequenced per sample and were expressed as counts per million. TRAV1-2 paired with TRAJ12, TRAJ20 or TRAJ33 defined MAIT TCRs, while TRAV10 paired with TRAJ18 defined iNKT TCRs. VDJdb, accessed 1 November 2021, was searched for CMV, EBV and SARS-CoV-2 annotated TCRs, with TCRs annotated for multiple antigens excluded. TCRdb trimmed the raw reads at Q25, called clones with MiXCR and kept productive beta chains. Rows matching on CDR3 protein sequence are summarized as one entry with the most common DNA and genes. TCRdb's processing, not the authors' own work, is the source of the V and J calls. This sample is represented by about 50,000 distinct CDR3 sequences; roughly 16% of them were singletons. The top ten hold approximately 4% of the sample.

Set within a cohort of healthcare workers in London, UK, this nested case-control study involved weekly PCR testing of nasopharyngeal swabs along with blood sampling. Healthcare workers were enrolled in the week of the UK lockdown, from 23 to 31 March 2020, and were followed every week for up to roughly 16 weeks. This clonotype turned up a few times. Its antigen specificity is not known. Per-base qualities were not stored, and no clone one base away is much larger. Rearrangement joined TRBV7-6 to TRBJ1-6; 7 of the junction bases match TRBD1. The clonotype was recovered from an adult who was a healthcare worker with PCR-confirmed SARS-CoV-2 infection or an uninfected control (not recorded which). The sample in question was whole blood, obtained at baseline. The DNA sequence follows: TGTGCCAGCAGCTTAGGCAGACAGGGAAGCTCACCCCTCCACTTT. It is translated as CASSLGRQGSSPLHF. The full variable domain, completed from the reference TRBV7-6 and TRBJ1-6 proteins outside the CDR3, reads GAGVSQSPRYKVTKRGQDVALRCDPISGHVSLYWYRQALGQGPEFLTYFNYEAQQDKSGLPNDRFSAERPEGSISTLTIQRTEQRDSAMYRCASSLGRQGSSPLHFGNGTRLTVT.